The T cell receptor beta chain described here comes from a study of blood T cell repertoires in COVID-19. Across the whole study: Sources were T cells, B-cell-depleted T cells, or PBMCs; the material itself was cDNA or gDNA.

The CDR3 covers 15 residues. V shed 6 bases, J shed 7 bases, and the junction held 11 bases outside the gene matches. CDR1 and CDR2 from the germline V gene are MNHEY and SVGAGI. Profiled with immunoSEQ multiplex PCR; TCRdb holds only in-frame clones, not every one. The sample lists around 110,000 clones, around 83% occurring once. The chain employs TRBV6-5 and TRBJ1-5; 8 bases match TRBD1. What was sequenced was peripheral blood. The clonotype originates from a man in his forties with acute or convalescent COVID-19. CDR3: CASRLDRADRQPQHF. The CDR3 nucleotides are TGTGCCAGCAGGCTGGACAGGGCGGATCGGCAGCCCCAGCATTTT.